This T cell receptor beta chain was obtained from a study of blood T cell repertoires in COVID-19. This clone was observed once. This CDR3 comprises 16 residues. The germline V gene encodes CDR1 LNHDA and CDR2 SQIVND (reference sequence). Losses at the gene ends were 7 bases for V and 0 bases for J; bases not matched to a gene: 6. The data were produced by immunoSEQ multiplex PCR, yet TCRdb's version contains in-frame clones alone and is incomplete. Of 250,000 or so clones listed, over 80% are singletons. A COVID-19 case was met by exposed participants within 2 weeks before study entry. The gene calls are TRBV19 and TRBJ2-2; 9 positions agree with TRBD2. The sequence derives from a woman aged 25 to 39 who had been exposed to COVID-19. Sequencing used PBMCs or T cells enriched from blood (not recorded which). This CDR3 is CASTPLAGSNTGELFF. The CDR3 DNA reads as TGTGCCAGTACCCCACTAGCGGGCTCGAACACCGGGGAGCTGTTTTTT.